This is a list of T cell receptor beta chains from one sample in a study of T-cell reconstitution after alpha-beta-depleted transplantation in children. Via MiXCR, TCRdb re-called the PCR reads, giving one row per CDR3 protein. The table records about 540,000 distinct CDR3 sequences, about a sixth of them present only once. The source was PBMCs from the stem cell graft donor, collected from the stem cell graft. All receptors derive from a human donor who donated a stem cell graft to a child with acute lymphoblastic leukemia. The conserved cysteine and the conserved F or W are not part of the CDR3 here.

j_gene	v_gene	len	CDR3aa
TRBJ2-4	TRBV3-1	13	ASSQEAGGGVIQY
TRBJ1-2	TRBV3-1	19	ASSQEYSKGTGYRGDYGYT
TRBJ2-7	TRBV5-1	12	ASSLARGTYEQY
TRBJ2-4	TRBV5-5	14	ASSLASGTFGNIQY
TRBJ2-1	TRBV9	9	ASSGFNEQF
TRBJ1-3	TRBV29-1	11	SVETGIGNTIY
TRBJ2-1	TRBV6-2/TRBV6-3	13	ASSYEGAGYNEQF
TRBJ2-7	TRBV5-1	12	ASSLLADSYEQY
TRBJ2-7	TRBV12-3/TRBV12-4	11	ASRQARSYEQY
TRBJ2-7	TRBV6-1	15	ASSDRRVKGSSYEQY
TRBJ1-5	TRBV20-1	10	SARVGDQPQH
TRBJ1-1	TRBV11-1	12	ASSPQGPGTEAF
TRBJ2-3	TRBV12-3/TRBV12-4	13	ASSDGAESTDTQY